This T cell receptor (beta chain) was found in a study of cytomegalovirus exposure and HLA in healthy donors. Amplification used 60 Vbeta primers and 13 Jbeta primers. TCRdb's copy holds only in-frame clones and misses some; the assay was immunoSEQ multiplex PCR. The sample lists some 210,000 clones, roughly 73% occurring once. The V gene's germline CDR1 is MGHRA and CDR2 YSYEKL. The CDR3 totals 16 residues. Trimming at V came to 1 base and at J to 4 bases, leaving 3 bases not matched to a gene. The source of this sequence is a woman aged 25-40 years in good health and CMV-seropositive. V is TRBV4-1 and J is TRBJ2-5, with TRBD2 matching over 13 bases. Sample: PBMCs. The CDR3 DNA is TGCGCCAGCAGCCAAGGACTAGCGGGGGGAGGAGAGACCCAGTACTTC. Residues: CASSQGLAGGGETQYF.